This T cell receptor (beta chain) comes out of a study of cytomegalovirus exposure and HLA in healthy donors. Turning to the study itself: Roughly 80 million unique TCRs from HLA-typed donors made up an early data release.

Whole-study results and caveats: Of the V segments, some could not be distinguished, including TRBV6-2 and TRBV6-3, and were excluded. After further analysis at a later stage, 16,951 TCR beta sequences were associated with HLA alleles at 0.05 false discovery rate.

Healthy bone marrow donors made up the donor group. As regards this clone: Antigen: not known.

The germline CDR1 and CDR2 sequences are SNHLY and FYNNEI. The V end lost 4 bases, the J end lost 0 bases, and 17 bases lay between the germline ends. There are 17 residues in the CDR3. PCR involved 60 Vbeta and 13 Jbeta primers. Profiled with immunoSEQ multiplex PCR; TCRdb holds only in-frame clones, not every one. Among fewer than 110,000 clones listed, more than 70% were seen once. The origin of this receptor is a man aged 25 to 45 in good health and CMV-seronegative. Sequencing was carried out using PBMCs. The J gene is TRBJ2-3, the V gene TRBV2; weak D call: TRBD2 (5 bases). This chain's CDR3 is CASSAPRAVGSTDTQYF. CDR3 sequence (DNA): TGTGCCAGCAGTGCGCCGCGGGCCGTAGGGAGCACAGATACGCAGTATTTT.